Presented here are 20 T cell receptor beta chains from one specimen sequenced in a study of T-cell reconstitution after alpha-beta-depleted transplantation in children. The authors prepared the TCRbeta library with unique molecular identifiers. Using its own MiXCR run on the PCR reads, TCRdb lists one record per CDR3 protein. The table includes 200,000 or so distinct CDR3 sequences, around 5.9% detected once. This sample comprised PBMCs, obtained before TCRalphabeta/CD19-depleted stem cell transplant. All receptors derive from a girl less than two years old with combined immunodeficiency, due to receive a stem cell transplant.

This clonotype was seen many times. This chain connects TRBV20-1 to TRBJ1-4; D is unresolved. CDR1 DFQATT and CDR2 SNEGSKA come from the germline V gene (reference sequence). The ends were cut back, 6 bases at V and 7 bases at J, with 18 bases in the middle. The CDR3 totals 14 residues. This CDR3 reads CSANDPGGREKLFF. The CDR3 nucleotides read TGCAGTGCCAACGACCCAGGAGGACGTGAAAAACTGTTTTTT.

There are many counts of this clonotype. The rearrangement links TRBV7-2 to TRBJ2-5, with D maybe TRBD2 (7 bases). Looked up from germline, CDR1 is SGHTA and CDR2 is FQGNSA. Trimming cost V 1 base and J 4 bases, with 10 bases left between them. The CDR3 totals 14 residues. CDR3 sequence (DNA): TGTGCCAGCAGCTTAGGTCGGGGGGCAGAGACCCAGTACTTC. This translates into CASSLGRGAETQYF.

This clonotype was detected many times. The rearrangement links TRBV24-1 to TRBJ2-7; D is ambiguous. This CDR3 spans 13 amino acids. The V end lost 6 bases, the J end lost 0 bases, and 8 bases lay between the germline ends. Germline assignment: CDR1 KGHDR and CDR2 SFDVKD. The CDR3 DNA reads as TGTGCCACCAGTCCACGGTTCTCCTACGAGCAGTACTTC. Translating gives CATSPRFSYEQYF.

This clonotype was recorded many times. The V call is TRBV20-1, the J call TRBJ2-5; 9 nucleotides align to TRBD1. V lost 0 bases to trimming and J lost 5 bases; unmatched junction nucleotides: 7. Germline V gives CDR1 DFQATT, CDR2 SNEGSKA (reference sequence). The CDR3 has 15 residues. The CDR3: CSARDPQGAVETQYF. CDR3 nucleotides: TGCAGTGCTAGAGATCCACAGGGGGCAGTGGAGACCCAGTACTTC.

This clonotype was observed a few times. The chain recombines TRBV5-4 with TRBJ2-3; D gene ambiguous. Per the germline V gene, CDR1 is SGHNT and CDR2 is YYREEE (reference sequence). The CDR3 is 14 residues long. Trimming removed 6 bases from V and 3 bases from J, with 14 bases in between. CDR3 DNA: TGTGCCAGCACTTTGGGTCCAGGAACAGATACGCAGTATTTT. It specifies CASTLGPGTDTQYF.

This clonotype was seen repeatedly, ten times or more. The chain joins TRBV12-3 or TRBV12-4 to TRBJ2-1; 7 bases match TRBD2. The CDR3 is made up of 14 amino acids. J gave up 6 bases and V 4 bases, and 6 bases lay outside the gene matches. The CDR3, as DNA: TGTGCCAGCAGTTCTGGGACTACACTCAATGAGCAGTTCTTC. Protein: CASSSGTTLNEQFF.

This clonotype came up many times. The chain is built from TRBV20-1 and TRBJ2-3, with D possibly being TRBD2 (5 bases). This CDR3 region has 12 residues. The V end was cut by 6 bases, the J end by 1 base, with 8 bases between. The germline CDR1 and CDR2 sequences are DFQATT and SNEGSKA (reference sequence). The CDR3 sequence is CSAEEGTDTQYF. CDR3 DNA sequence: TGCAGTGCCGAGGAGGGCACAGATACGCAGTATTTT.

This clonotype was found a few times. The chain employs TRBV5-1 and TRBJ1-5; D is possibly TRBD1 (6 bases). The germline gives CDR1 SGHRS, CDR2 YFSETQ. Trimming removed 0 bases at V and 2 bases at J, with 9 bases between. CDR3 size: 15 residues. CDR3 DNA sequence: TGCGCCAGCAGCTTGGAGGGGGGCGGCAATCAGCCCCAGCATTTT. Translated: CASSLEGGGNQPQHF.

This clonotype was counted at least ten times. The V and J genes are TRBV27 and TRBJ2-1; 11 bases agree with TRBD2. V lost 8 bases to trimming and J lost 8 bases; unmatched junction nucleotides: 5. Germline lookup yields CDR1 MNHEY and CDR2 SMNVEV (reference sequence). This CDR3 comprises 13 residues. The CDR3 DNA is TGTGCCAGCTGGCTAGCGGGGGGTTATGAGCAGTTCTTC. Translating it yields CASWLAGGYEQFF.

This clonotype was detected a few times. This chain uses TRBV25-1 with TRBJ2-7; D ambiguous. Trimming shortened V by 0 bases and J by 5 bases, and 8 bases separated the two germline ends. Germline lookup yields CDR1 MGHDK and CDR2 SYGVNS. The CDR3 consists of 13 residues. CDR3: CASSEYFSDEQYF. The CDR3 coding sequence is TGTGCCAGCAGTGAATATTTTTCCGACGAGCAGTACTTC.

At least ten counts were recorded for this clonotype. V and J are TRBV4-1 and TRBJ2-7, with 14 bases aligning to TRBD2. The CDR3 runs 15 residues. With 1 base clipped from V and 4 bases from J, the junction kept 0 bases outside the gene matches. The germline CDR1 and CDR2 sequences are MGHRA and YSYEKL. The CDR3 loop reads CASSQGLAGGYEQYF. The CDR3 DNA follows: TGCGCCAGCAGCCAAGGACTAGCGGGAGGGTACGAGCAGTACTTC.

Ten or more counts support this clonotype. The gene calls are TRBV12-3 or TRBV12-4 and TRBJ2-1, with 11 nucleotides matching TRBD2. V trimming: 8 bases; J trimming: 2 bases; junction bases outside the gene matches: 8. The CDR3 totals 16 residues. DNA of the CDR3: TGTGCCAGCCTACACCTGGGACTAGCGGCCTACAATGAGCAGTTCTTC. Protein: CASLHLGLAAYNEQFF.

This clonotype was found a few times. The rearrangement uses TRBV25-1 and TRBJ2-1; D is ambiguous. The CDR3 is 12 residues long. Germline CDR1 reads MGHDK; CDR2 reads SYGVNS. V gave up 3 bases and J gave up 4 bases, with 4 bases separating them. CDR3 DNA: TGTGCCAGCAGTGACGCTTACAATGAGCAGTTCTTC. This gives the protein CASSDAYNEQFF. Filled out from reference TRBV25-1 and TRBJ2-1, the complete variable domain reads EADIYQTPRYLVIGTGKKITLECSQTMGHDKMYWYQQDPGMELHLIHYSYGVNSTEKGDLSSESTVSRIRTEHFPLTLESARPSHTSQYLCASSDAYNEQFFGPGTRLTVL.

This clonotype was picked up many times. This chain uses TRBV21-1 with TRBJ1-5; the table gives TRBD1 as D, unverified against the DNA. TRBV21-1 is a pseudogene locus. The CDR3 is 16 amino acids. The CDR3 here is CASSKVCRGGNQPQHF. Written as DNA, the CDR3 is TGTGCCAGCAGCAAAGTCTGCAGGGGGGGCAATCAGCCCCAGCATTTT.

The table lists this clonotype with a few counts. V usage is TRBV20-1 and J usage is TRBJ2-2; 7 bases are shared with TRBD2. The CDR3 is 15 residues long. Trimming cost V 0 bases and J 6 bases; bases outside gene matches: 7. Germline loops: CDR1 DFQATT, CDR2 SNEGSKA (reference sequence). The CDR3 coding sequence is TGCAGTGCTAGAGATTGGGGGGGAGCGGCCGGGGAGCTGTTTTTT. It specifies CSARDWGGAAGELFF.

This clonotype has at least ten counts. The CDR3 DNA follows: TGCGCCAGCAGCCAATACAGCGGGGGGACAGATACGCAGTATTTT. Its translation is CASSQYSGGTDTQYF. The V gene is TRBV4-1, the J gene TRBJ2-3; TRBD2 agrees at 9 bases. Germline V gene data show CDR1 as MGHRA and CDR2 as YSYEKL. Losses at the gene ends were 2 bases for V and 3 bases for J; bases not matched to a gene: 3. The CDR3 sequence is 15 residues long.

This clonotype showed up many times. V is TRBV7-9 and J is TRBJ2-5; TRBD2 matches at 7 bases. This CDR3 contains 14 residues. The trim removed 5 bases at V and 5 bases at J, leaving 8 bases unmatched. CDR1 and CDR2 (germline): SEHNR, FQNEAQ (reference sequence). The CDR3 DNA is TGTGCCAGCAGCGAAAGCGGGGTCATGGAGACCCAGTACTTC. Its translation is CASSESGVMETQYF.

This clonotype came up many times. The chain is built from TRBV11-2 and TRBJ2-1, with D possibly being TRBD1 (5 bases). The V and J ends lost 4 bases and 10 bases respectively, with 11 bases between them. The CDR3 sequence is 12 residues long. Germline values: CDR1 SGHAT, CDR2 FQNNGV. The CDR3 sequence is CASSSDGQEQFF. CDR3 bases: TGTGCCAGCAGCTCGGACGGACAAGAGCAGTTCTTC. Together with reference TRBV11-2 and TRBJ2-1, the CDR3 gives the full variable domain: EAGVAQSPRYKIIEKRQSVAFWCNPISGHATLYWYQQILGQGPKLLIQFQNNGVVDDSQLPKDRFSAERLKGVDSTLKIQPAKLEDSAVYLCASSSDGQEQFFGPGTRLTVL.

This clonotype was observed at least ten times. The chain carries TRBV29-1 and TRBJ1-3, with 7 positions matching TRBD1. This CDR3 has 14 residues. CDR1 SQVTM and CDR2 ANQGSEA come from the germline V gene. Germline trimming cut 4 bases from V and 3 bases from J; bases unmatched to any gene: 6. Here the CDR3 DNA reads TGCAGCGTTGTATGGACAGGCGGTGGAAACACCATATATTTT. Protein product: CSVVWTGGGNTIYF.

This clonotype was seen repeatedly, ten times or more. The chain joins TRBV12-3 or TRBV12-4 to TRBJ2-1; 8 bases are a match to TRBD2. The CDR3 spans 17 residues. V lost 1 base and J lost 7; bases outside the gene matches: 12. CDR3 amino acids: CASSLVSGLAALNEQFF. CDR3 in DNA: TGTGCCAGCAGTTTAGTTTCCGGACTAGCAGCCCTTAATGAGCAGTTCTTC.